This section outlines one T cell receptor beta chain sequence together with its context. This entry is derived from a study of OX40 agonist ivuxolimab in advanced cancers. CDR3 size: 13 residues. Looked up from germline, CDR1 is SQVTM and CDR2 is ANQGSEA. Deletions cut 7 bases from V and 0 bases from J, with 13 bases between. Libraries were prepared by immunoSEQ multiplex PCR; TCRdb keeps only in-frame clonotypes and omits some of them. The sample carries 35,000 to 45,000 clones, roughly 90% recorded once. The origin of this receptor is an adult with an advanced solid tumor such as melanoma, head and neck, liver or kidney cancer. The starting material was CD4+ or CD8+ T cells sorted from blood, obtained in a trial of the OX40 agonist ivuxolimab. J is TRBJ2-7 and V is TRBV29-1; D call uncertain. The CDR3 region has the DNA TGCAGCGCTACGCTAGGGCCCTCCTACGAGCAGTACTTC. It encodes CSATLGPSYEQYF.